The present entry profiles one T cell receptor beta chain with its context. Its cognate antigen is unknown. V lost 2 bases, J lost 4 bases, and 7 bases stayed unmatched. CDR1 SGHAT and CDR2 FQNNGV come from the germline V gene. This CDR3 comprises 15 residues. The sample belongs to a study of OX40 agonist ivuxolimab in advanced cancers. Study details: Six ivuxolimab dose levels, 0.01 to 10 mg/kg, were given intravenously every 2 weeks.

Study-level points and caveats: The study found that CD8+ T cells averaged more expanded clones than CD4+.

Assay: immunoSEQ multiplex PCR; the TCRdb copy retains only in-frame clones and omits some. The repertoire holds approximately 77,000 clones, 70% to 90% seen once, with around 2% in the top ten. With autoimmune disease history or systemic immunosuppression, patients were excluded. Cycle 7 day 1, cycle 4 day 1, and baseline were the timepoints at which blood was sampled. V gene TRBV11-2 combines with J gene TRBJ2-5; 7 nucleotides line up with TRBD2. This receptor was identified in an adult with an advanced solid tumor such as melanoma, head and neck, liver or kidney cancer. The sample in question was CD4+ or CD8+ T cells sorted from blood, obtained in a trial of the OX40 agonist ivuxolimab. CDR3 loop: CASSLRGVEGETQYF. The DNA of the CDR3 is TGTGCCAGCAGCTTACGGGGGGTAGAGGGAGAGACCCAGTACTTC.